Listed below are T cell receptor beta chains from one sample, sequenced in a study of read filtering for tumor transcriptome and immune sequencing. TCRdb re-called the reads through MiXCR, storing one row per CDR3 protein. The table includes about 90,000 distinct CDR3 sequences, 9% to 15% detected once. Sequencing was performed on a population of CD138-negative cells sorted from bone marrow. The origin of the receptors is a donor aged 40 or older with multiple myeloma. The conserved cysteine and the conserved F or W are not part of the CDR3 here.

TRBJ2-1 TRBV5-1 ASSLEEGSYNEQF
TRBJ1-5 TRBV28 ASSQGPSEPQH
TRBJ2-6 TRBV28 ASSFSGYGANVLT
TRBJ2-5 TRBV7-3 ASSSRERETQY
TRBJ2-1 TRBV3-1 ASSPGTSGSNEQF
TRBJ2-4 TRBV23-1 ASSQPFGQVLAKNIQY
TRBJ1-1 TRBV5-1 ASSGDTEAF
TRBJ2-1 TRBV20-1 SASASNLAGVSNEQF
TRBJ2-1 TRBV7-6 ASSFSFKREAYNEQF
TRBJ1-1 TRBV28 AAVAGTALNTEAF
TRBJ2-6 TRBV6-2/TRBV6-3 ASTPVWGPGANVLT
TRBJ2-3 TRBV5-1 ASSLDRSSTDTQY
TRBJ2-7 TRBV7-2 ASSLGGTTSYEQY
TRBJ1-5 TRBV5-6 ASSLAGSKNQPQH
TRBJ1-4 TRBV10-3 AISDQTEELF
TRBJ2-3 TRBV7-8 ASNGLAFTDTQY
TRBJ2-1 TRBV9 ASSVGRQPGYNEQF
TRBJ1-2 TRBV27 ASSFTQTSYDGYT
TRBJ2-4 TRBV27 ASSLSRGQNIQY
TRBJ2-1 TRBV20-1 SARVLVEQF
TRBJ1-4 TRBV20-1 SARETKPIGCEKLF
TRBJ1-1 TRBV30 AGGNTEAF
TRBJ1-5 TRBV5-8 ASSLGIDKLGGQPQH
TRBJ1-4 TRBV28 ASSIVPNEKLF
TRBJ2-3 TRBV29-1 SVLGPASTDTQY
TRBJ2-1 TRBV5-4 ASSPTSGRAVDEQF
TRBJ2-4 TRBV2 ASIEGGDQAKNIQY
TRBJ2-1 TRBV4-1 ASSQPGLVSYNEQF
TRBJ2-6 TRBV20-1 SARVGPGANVLT
TRBJ2-4 TRBV29-1 SVGARDGKNIQY
TRBJ2-5 TRBV6-6 ASSPISRDRETQY
TRBJ2-6 TRBV7-2 ASSFNNRNTGANVLT
TRBJ2-1 TRBV9 ASSVTSGTYNEQF
TRBJ2-1 TRBV28 ASRPTAGSGNNEQF
TRBJ2-1 TRBV5-1 ASSSTRDSLLEQF
TRBJ2-7 TRBV20-1 SARERPGEQY
TRBJ2-1 TRBV5-1 ASSETAGSNEQF
TRBJ1-5 TRBV27 ASSLLSQGRGQGQPQH
TRBJ2-7 TRBV29-1 SVSGRTYEQY
TRBJ2-1 TRBV29-1 SVIPGQGANEQF
TRBJ1-3 TRBV4-2 ASSQHQDVPSGNTIY